Listed below are T cell receptor beta chains from one sample, sequenced in a study of spatial heterogeneity in lung cancer. Via MiXCR, TCRdb re-called the 5' RACE reads, giving one row per CDR3 protein. The table includes 4,000 to 5,500 distinct CDR3 sequences, approximately 13% detected once. The material sequenced was lung tumor tissue, taken at surgery. These receptors were taken from a male donor with early-stage non-small cell lung cancer. Both conserved end residues are part of each CDR3. The order of the fields is D gene, V gene, J gene, clone size, CDR3 DNA, CDR3 protein. D genes are given only for firm matches. For some rows the clone size is stated as once, few or many, or as a class when expanded; others skip it.

D: -; V: TRBV7-2; J: TRBJ2-3; size: medium-sized; DNA: TGTGCCAGCAGCTCCAGACAGCCCACAGATACGCAGTATTTT; CDR3: CASSSRQPTDTQYF
D: TRBD2; V: TRBV9; J: TRBJ2-7; size: many; DNA: TGTGCCAGCAGCCGGAGCGGGGCCCCCTACGAGCAGTACTTC; CDR3: CASSRSGAPYEQYF
D: TRBD1; V: TRBV7-9; J: TRBJ2-5; size: few; DNA: TGTGCCAGCCAGGGGGCCGGGGAGACCCAGTACTTC; CDR3: CASQGAGETQYF
D: TRBD2; V: TRBV12-3/TRBV12-4; J: TRBJ2-7; size: medium-sized; DNA: TGTGCCAGCAGTTCGGGACTAGCGGTTTTGGAGCAGTACTTC; CDR3: CASSSGLAVLEQYF
D: -; V: TRBV4-3; J: TRBJ2-4; size: medium-sized; DNA: TGCGCCAGCAGCCAAGACGGAAAGAAACGGGACATTCAGTACTTC; CDR3: CASSQDGKKRDIQYF
D: TRBD2; V: TRBV4-3; J: TRBJ2-3; size: medium-sized; DNA: TGCGCCAGCAGCCAAGATTTTCTGACTAGCGGGAGACCAGATACGCAGTATTTT; CDR3: CASSQDFLTSGRPDTQYF
D: TRBD2; V: TRBV20-1; J: TRBJ2-1; size: medium-sized; DNA: TGCAGTGCTAGAGACTATAGGACTAGCGGGAGCAATGAGCAGTTCTTC; CDR3: CSARDYRTSGSNEQFF
D: -; V: TRBV5-1; J: TRBJ2-7; size: once; DNA: TGCGCCAGCAGCTTTAGCGGAGAGGTAGCCGAGCAGTACTTC; CDR3: CASSFSGEVAEQYF
D: TRBD2; V: TRBV7-4; J: TRBJ2-3; size: many; DNA: TGTGCCAGCAGCTCAGCGGGGGGCGAGACAGATACGCAGTATTTT; CDR3: CASSSAGGETDTQYF
D: -; V: TRBV14; J: TRBJ2-5; size: few; DNA: TGTGCCAGCAGCCGGGCTGACCAAGAGACCCAGTACTTC; CDR3: CASSRADQETQYF
D: -; V: TRBV19; J: TRBJ2-3; size: many; DNA: TGTGCCAGTAGTAGAACCACAGGGAAGCATACGCAGTATTTT; CDR3: CASSRTTGKHTQYF
D: TRBD1; V: TRBV10-2; J: TRBJ2-1; size: few; DNA: TGCGCCAGCAGTGAGGCCGGACAGGGGGCGAATGAGCAGTTCTTC; CDR3: CASSEAGQGANEQFF
D: -; V: TRBV6-1; J: TRBJ2-7; size: many; DNA: TGTGCCAGCAGTACCTCTAAGGACGAGCAGTACTTC; CDR3: CASSTSKDEQYF
D: -; V: TRBV6-1; J: TRBJ2-7; size: -; DNA: TGTGCCAGCAGCTACGGGACGGATCCGACTGGCTACGAGCAGTACTTC; CDR3: CASSYGTDPTGYEQYF
D: TRBD1; V: TRBV29-1; J: TRBJ2-7; size: medium-sized; DNA: TGCAGCGTTACCCTACCCCGAGCAGGGGGCTACGAGCAGTACTTC; CDR3: CSVTLPRAGGYEQYF
D: -; V: TRBV5-1; J: TRBJ1-6; size: many; DNA: TGCGCCAGCAGCTTGCAGATGGAGAATTCACCCCTCCACTTT; CDR3: CASSLQMENSPLHF
D: TRBD1; V: TRBV6-1; J: TRBJ1-1; size: medium-sized; DNA: TGTGCCACAAACGACAGGGGGCGGACCACTGAAGCTTTCTTT; CDR3: CATNDRGRTTEAFF
D: TRBD2; V: TRBV30; J: TRBJ2-1; size: medium-sized; DNA: TGTGCCTGGACAAAGAACGGGGGGGCACTTAACAATGAGCAGTTCTTC; CDR3: CAWTKNGGALNNEQFF
D: -; V: TRBV29-1; J: TRBJ2-5; size: many; DNA: TGCAGCGTGGCCACTGGGACATTGGAGACCCAGTACTTC; CDR3: CSVATGTLETQYF
D: -; V: TRBV3-1; J: TRBJ2-7; size: many; DNA: TGTGCCAGCAGCCAAGTCCGCTACGAGCAGTACTTC; CDR3: CASSQVRYEQYF
D: -; V: TRBV28; J: TRBJ1-4; size: -; DNA: TGTGCCAGCAGTGGATTGGGACCTAATGAAAAACTGTTTTTT; CDR3: CASSGLGPNEKLFF
D: -; V: TRBV10-3; J: TRBJ1-5; size: many; DNA: TGTGCCATCAAAGACGGAGCCTATAGCAATCAGCCCCAGCATTTT; CDR3: CAIKDGAYSNQPQHF
D: TRBD1; V: TRBV5-6; J: TRBJ2-7; size: -; DNA: TGTGCCAGCAGCGTGGACAGGGTCTACGAGCAGTACTTC; CDR3: CASSVDRVYEQYF
D: TRBD2; V: TRBV7-2; J: TRBJ2-7; size: many; DNA: TGTGCCAGCAGCCCAGGGCGGGGGGCCACCTACGAGCAGTACTTC; CDR3: CASSPGRGATYEQYF
D: TRBD1; V: TRBV12-3/TRBV12-4; J: TRBJ1-1; size: few; DNA: TGTGCCAGCAGTTTGTCAGGGGGGAACACTGAAGCTTTCTTT; CDR3: CASSLSGGNTEAFF
D: -; V: TRBV10-2; J: TRBJ2-4; size: few; DNA: TGCGCCAGCAGTGAGTCGGGGAGACTTGTAGCCAAAAACATTCAGTACTTC; CDR3: CASSESGRLVAKNIQYF